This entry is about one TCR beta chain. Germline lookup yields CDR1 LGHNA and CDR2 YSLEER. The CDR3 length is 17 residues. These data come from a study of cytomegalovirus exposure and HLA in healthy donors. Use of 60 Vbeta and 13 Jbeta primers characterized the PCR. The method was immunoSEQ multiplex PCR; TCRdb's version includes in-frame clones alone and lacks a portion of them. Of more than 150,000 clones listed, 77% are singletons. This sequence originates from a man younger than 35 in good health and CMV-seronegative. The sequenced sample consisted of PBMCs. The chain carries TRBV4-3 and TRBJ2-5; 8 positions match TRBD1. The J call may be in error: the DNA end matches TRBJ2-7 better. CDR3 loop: CASSQEFSTGGYYEQYF. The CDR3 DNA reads TGCGCCAGCAGCCAAGAATTCTCTACAGGGGGATACTACGAGCAGTACTTC.